A single sample is the source of the 25 T cell receptor beta chains below, sequenced in a study of early T cells in non-severe SARS-CoV-2 infection. TCRdb independently ran MiXCR on the 5' RACE reads; one entry per CDR3 protein. The table records tens of thousands of distinct CDR3 sequences, approximately 5.9% of them present only once. The sequencing used whole blood, collected at baseline. Receptor source: an adult who was a healthcare worker with PCR-confirmed SARS-CoV-2 infection or an uninfected control (not recorded which).

This clonotype was recorded many times. The chain links TRBV6-1 to TRBJ1-1, with D perhaps TRBD1 (5 bases). The CDR3 spans 13 residues. Trimming took 4 bases from V and 2 from J, leaving 8 bases between them. The germline CDR1 and CDR2 sequences are MNHNS and SASEGT. CDR3 DNA sequence: TGTGCCAGCAGTGCGGGACCTAACACTGAAGCTTTCTTT. Amino acid sequence: CASSAGPNTEAFF.

With regard to this clonotype: A clone one base away is much larger, so this may be a read error. V is TRBV20-1 and J is TRBJ2-1, with D perhaps matching TRBD1 (6 bases). The CDR3 is 14 residues long. V lost 5 bases and J lost 2, with 13 bases in between. Germline values: CDR1 DFQATT, CDR2 SNEGSKA (reference sequence). Here the CDR3 reads CSAPQQGTYNEQFF. In DNA form, the CDR3 reads TGCAGTGCTCCACAACAGGGTACCTACAATGAGCAGTTCTTC.

This clonotype appeared a few times. V and J are TRBV28 and TRBJ1-1, with 7 bases matching TRBD1. The CDR3 is 19 residues long. The V and J ends lost 4 bases and 1 base, in that order; junction bases with no gene match: 18. CDR1 and CDR2 from the germline V gene are MDHEN and SYDVKM. This CDR3 reads CASSSYHRRNRGPNTEAFF. Written as DNA, the CDR3 is TGTGCCAGCAGTTCATACCACCGACGGAACAGGGGCCCGAACACTGAAGCTTTCTTT.

This clonotype was recorded at least ten times. The CDR3 loop reads CASSSPNNEQYF. CDR3 nucleotide sequence: TGTGCCAGCAGCTCCCCCAACAACGAGCAGTACTTC. The V call is TRBV11-2, the J call TRBJ2-7; D unclear. Trimming removed 4 bases at V and 5 bases at J, with 9 bases between. The CDR3 length is 12 residues. Germline CDR1 SGHAT, CDR2 FQNNGV. The whole variable domain, filled in from reference TRBV11-2 and TRBJ2-7, reads EAGVAQSPRYKIIEKRQSVAFWCNPISGHATLYWYQQILGQGPKLLIQFQNNGVVDDSQLPKDRFSAERLKGVDSTLKIQPAKLEDSAVYLCASSSPNNEQYFGPGTRLTVT.

This clonotype was recorded many times. The chain employs TRBV7-6 and TRBJ2-3, with D possibly being TRBD2 (5 bases). The germline V gene has CDR1 SGHVS and CDR2 FNYEAQ. There are 15 residues in the CDR3. Trimming stripped 0 bases from V and 2 bases from J, with 9 bases between. The CDR3 protein is CASSLAGAITDTQYF. The CDR3 DNA sequence: TGTGCCAGCAGCTTAGCGGGAGCCATCACAGATACGCAGTATTTT.

This clonotype was picked up many times. The chain joins TRBV4-1 to TRBJ1-1; no reliable D call. V was shortened by 0 bases and J by 5 bases, with 13 bases between the two germline ends. The germline gives CDR1 MGHRA, CDR2 YSYEKL. CDR3 length equals 15 residues. This CDR3 reads CASSQDWGRRTEAFF. The CDR3 region has the DNA TGCGCCAGCAGCCAAGACTGGGGTCGGAGGACTGAAGCTTTCTTT.

This clonotype appeared many times. The chain has TRBV6-5 and TRBJ2-6; 10 bases line up with TRBD1. The ends lost 0 bases at V and 1 base at J; junction bases unmatched: 3. The CDR3 has 18 amino acids. Germline CDR1 is MNHEY and CDR2 is SVGAGI. The CDR3 sequence: CASSYSGTGESGANVLTF. For the CDR3, the DNA is TGTGCCAGCAGTTACTCGGGGACAGGGGAGTCTGGGGCCAACGTCCTGACTTTC.

This clonotype was seen a few times. V usage is TRBV7-2 and J usage is TRBJ2-5, with a weak D call TRBD1 (5 bases). The length of the CDR3 is 13 residues. The ends were cut back, 5 bases at V and 2 bases at J, with 9 bases in the middle. Germline lookup yields CDR1 SGHTA and CDR2 FQGNSA. The CDR3 region is CASSQQGQETQYF. The CDR3 DNA sequence: TGTGCCAGCAGCCAGCAGGGACAAGAGACCCAGTACTTC.

The CDR3 protein is CASRSSRGGVYEQYF. DNA for the CDR3: TGTGCCAGCAGATCTAGCAGAGGAGGGGTTTACGAGCAGTACTTC. The J gene is TRBJ2-7, the V gene TRBV7-2, with D possibly TRBD2 on 6 matching bases. V lost 6 bases, J lost 4 bases, and 19 bases lay in between. The CDR3 has 15 amino acids. Germline assignment: CDR1 SGHTA and CDR2 FQGNSA.

Many counts were recorded for this clonotype. The chain joins TRBV18 to TRBJ2-1, with D perhaps matching TRBD2 (5 bases). Germline V gene sequence: CDR1 KGHSH, CDR2 LQKENI. This CDR3 is 14 amino acids long. V was trimmed by 0 bases and J by 4 bases, leaving 7 bases between them. As DNA, the CDR3 is TGTGCCAGCTCACCACCTTCGGGGTACAATGAGCAGTTCTTC. Translation gives CASSPPSGYNEQFF.

This clonotype was recorded many times. This chain joins TRBV13 and TRBJ1-3, with 9 bases identical to TRBD1. V lost 6 bases and J lost 5; bases outside the gene matches: 5. Germline V gene lookup returns CDR1 PRHDT and CDR2 FYEKMQ (reference sequence). The CDR3 loop spans 14 amino acids. The CDR3 DNA sequence: TGTGCCAGCAGTATGGACAGGGGAAGAAACACCATATATTTT. It codes for CASSMDRGRNTIYF.

V gene TRBV20-1 combines with J gene TRBJ2-1, with 9 bases matching TRBD1. This CDR3 spans 14 amino acids. The J segment lost 6 bases and the V segment lost 4 bases, leaving 7 bases of the junction unmatched. The germline V gene has CDR1 DFQATT and CDR2 SNEGSKA (reference sequence). CDR3 sequence (DNA): TGCAGTGCTATCGACAGGGGGGTTTGCAATGAGCAGTTCTTC. Translating gives CSAIDRGVCNEQFF.

In this sample, this clonotype turned up many times. V gene TRBV10-3 combines with J gene TRBJ2-6; D is perhaps TRBD2 (5 bases). V gave up 5 bases and J gave up 1 base, with 6 bases separating them. Per the germline V gene, CDR1 is ENHRY and CDR2 is SYGVKD. The CDR3 consists of 14 residues. The CDR3 sequence is CAISRESGANVLTF. CDR3 in DNA: TGTGCCATCAGTAGGGAGTCTGGGGCCAACGTCCTGACTTTC.

This clonotype was seen repeatedly, ten times or more. The J gene is TRBJ2-3, the V gene TRBV7-2; D is perhaps TRBD2 (6 bases). This CDR3 is 15 amino acids long. In germline, CDR1 is SGHTA, CDR2 FQGNSA. Trimming cost V 5 bases and J 5 bases, with 17 bases left between them. The CDR3 sequence is CASSNSGHQGDTQYF. As DNA, the CDR3 is TGTGCCAGCAGCAATAGCGGTCACCAAGGAGATACGCAGTATTTT. Full variable domain (missing parts from reference TRBV7-2 and TRBJ2-3): GAGVSQSPSNKVTEKGKDVELRCDPISGHTALYWYRQSLGQGLEFLIYFQGNSAPDKSGLPSDRFSAERTGGSVSTLTIQRTQQEDSAVYLCASSNSGHQGDTQYFGPGTRLTVL.

This rearrangement joins TRBV28 to TRBJ1-5; the D is unclear. CDR3 length: 14 residues. Deletions cut 5 bases from V and 5 bases from J, with 13 bases between. Looked up from germline, CDR1 is MDHEN and CDR2 is SYDVKM. CDR3 in amino acids: CASSPTSDYQPQHF. The CDR3 nucleotides read TGTGCCAGCAGTCCTACCTCCGATTATCAGCCCCAGCATTTT.

This clonotype was observed at least ten times. This chain uses TRBV18 with TRBJ2-3; unclear D gene. The length of the CDR3 is 14 residues. The V and J ends lost 3 bases and 2 bases respectively, with 9 bases between them. CDR1 KGHSH and CDR2 LQKENI come from the germline V gene. In nucleotides, the CDR3 is TGTGCCAGCTCACCTCTCCCCTCCACAGATACGCAGTATTTT. Protein: CASSPLPSTDTQYF.

This clonotype was observed at least ten times. The V and J genes are TRBV7-8 and TRBJ2-7; D may match TRBD1 or TRBD2 (5 bases each). The CDR3 contains 15 residues. From germline, CDR1 is SGHVS and CDR2 FQNEAQ. Trimming removed 5 bases from V and 0 bases from J, with 14 bases in between. For the CDR3, the DNA is TGTGCCAGCAGCCCCCATCAGGGACCCTCCTACGAGCAGTACTTC. Protein: CASSPHQGPSYEQYF.

In this sample, this clonotype turned up many times. The chain is built from TRBV28 and TRBJ2-6; perhaps TRBD2 as D (6 bases). The CDR3 consists of 18 residues. CDR1 is MDHEN and CDR2 is SYDVKM in the germline V gene. Trimming cost V 2 bases and J 1 base, with 15 bases left between them. The CDR3 sequence: CASSLGGTLSSGANVLTF. The DNA of the CDR3 is TGTGCCAGCAGTTTAGGGGGGACCCTATCTTCTGGGGCCAACGTCCTGACTTTC.

This clonotype was picked up many times. The rearrangement links TRBV5-5 to TRBJ1-6; 9 bases match TRBD1. The CDR3 extends over 16 amino acids. The germline V gene has CDR1 SGHKS and CDR2 YYEKEE (reference sequence). V dropped 3 bases and J dropped 9; count of bases not matched to a gene: 10. The chain's CDR3 is CASSSLPGTGSSPLHF. CDR3 nucleotides: TGTGCCAGCAGCTCACTACCCGGGACAGGGAGTTCACCCCTCCACTTT.

CDR3 region: CSARKEGYGNQPQHF. The CDR3 DNA is TGCAGTGCTAGAAAAGAGGGGTATGGCAATCAGCCCCAGCATTTT. The rearrangement links TRBV20-1 to TRBJ1-5; possible D gene TRBD1, 5 bases. The CDR3 has 15 amino acids. The V and J ends lost 2 bases and 2 bases respectively, with 13 bases between them. CDR1 and CDR2 (germline): DFQATT, SNEGSKA (reference sequence).

The CDR3 reads CASSRQLAWETQYF. The CDR3 bases are TGTGCCAGCAGCAGACAACTAGCATGGGAGACCCAGTACTTC. The chain employs TRBV7-9 and TRBJ2-5, with a weak D call TRBD2 (6 bases). The CDR3 totals 14 residues. The germline CDR1 and CDR2 sequences are SEHNR and FQNEAQ (reference sequence). The V and J ends lost 5 bases and 5 bases respectively, with 15 bases between them. The full variable domain, with the rest looked up from reference TRBV7-9 and TRBJ2-5, is DTGVSQNPRHKITKRGQNVTFRCDPISEHNRLYWYRQTLGQGPEFLTYFQNEAQLEKSRLLSDRFSAERPKGSFSTLEIQRTEQGDSAMYLCASSRQLAWETQYFGPGTRLLVL.

This clonotype has ten or more counts. V gene TRBV6-1 combines with J gene TRBJ1-2; 10 nucleotides line up with TRBD1. V gave up 5 bases and J gave up 4 bases; unmatched junction bases: 19. Germline CDR1 MNHNS, CDR2 SASEGT. CDR3 length equals 19 residues. The CDR3 loop reads CASSTFFRDRGLPSYGYTF. The CDR3, as DNA: TGTGCCAGCAGTACTTTCTTCCGGGACAGGGGCCTGCCAAGCTATGGCTACACCTTC.

This clonotype was seen many times. The chain uses TRBV2 and TRBJ2-5; D may be TRBD2 (5 bases). The V gene's germline CDR1 is SNHLY and CDR2 FYNNEI. Trimming took 4 bases from V and 4 from J, leaving 19 bases between them. The CDR3 sequence is 16 residues long. CDR3 in DNA: TGTGCCAGCAGTGTAGAACCGTGGACTGCGCGAGAGACCCAGTACTTC. Its translation is CASSVEPWTARETQYF.

This clonotype was seen many times. The gene calls are TRBV28 and TRBJ2-5, with D possibly matching TRBD1 (6 bases). CDR3 length: 13 residues. Trimming cost V 6 bases and J 7 bases, with 15 bases left between them. Germline CDR1 MDHEN, CDR2 SYDVKM. The CDR3 is CASRPQKGGTQYF. CDR3 in DNA: TGTGCCAGCAGGCCCCAAAAAGGGGGGACCCAGTACTTC.

Ten or more counts support this clonotype. J is TRBJ2-3 and V is TRBV9; D gene ambiguous. Germline assignment: CDR1 SGDLS and CDR2 YYNGEE. V was pared by 0 bases and J by 4 bases, with 9 bases between. The CDR3 has 14 amino acids. The CDR3 loop reads CASSVEVLADTQYF. The CDR3 DNA reads as TGTGCCAGCAGCGTAGAAGTGTTAGCAGATACGCAGTATTTT.